This TCR beta chain was recorded in a study of blood T cell repertoires in COVID-19. Produced via immunoSEQ multiplex PCR; TCRdb's table is partial and in-frame only. Among over 200,000 clones listed, approximately 87% were seen once. V was pared by 3 bases and J by 2 bases, with 0 bases of the junction left unmatched. Germline CDR1 is SGHDN and CDR2 is FVKESK. CDR3 length equals 13 residues. The receptor was derived from a woman between 45 and 60 years old in a cohort exposed to, infected with or recovered from COVID-19 (not recorded which). The chain carries TRBV14 and TRBJ1-2; TRBD1 agrees at 7 bases. Sample: PBMCs or T cells enriched from blood (not recorded which). CDR3 DNA: TGTGCCAGCAGCCAGGACAGGAACTATGGCTACACCTTC. Protein: CASSQDRNYGYTF.